The entry that follows covers one T cell receptor (beta chain) sequence. Its cognate antigen is unknown. Trimming took off 5 bases at V and 0 bases at J, with 12 bases between the two ends. There are 15 residues in the CDR3. Germline-derived CDR1 and CDR2 are KGHDR and SFDVKD. The entry originates in a study of T-cell memory formation after mild COVID-19. Study-level points and caveats: Several responding clones turned up in pre-infection memory, indicating that cross-reactive memory may have taken part. CD8+ contracting clones occupied EMRA, while CD4+ ones occupied mainly CM and EM. CD4+ bias marked clones expanding day 15 to 37, unlike balanced contracting clones.

A 5'RACE reaction primed in the constant segment made cDNA libraries of TCR alpha and TCR beta, and these carried sample barcodes and UMIs. Using its own MiXCR run on the 5' RACE reads, TCRdb lists one record per CDR3 protein. This sample yields approximately 180,000 distinct CDR3 sequences, of which about a sixth are seen a single time; approximately 2% belongs to the top ten. This chain links TRBV24-1 with TRBJ2-5, with D possibly TRBD1 on 6 matching bases. Sequenced sample: PBMCs or a T cell subset sorted from them (not recorded which). This clonotype originated in an adult woman who had mild COVID-19 (a few samples of this study predate the infection). Cell type and time point are not known. This chain's CDR3 is CATSVPRDNQETQYF. The CDR3 DNA follows: TGTGCCACCAGTGTCCCCCGGGACAACCAAGAGACCCAGTACTTC.